Detailed here is one TCR beta chain. This sample stems from a study of blood T cell repertoires in COVID-19. Study information: Italy, Spain and the United States were the sources of the convalescent and acute COVID-19 samples. T cells, B-cell-depleted T cells, or PBMCs provided the cDNA or gDNA that served as material.

Authors' data handling: Cell counts per sample came from amplifying reference gene primers. The assay was immunoSEQ multiplex PCR, and TCRdb's table has in-frame clones only and misses some. V and J calls and clone size follow that table, whereas D and trimming were derived from the DNA. The data contain fewer than 200,000 clones, roughly 80% of them singletons. The CDR3 has 15 amino acids. The chain uses TRBV1 and TRBJ2-1; the table's TRBD2 call for D was not verified on the DNA. TRBV1 is a pseudogene segment. The TCR sequence derives from an older man with acute or convalescent COVID-19. The material sequenced was peripheral blood. CDR3 amino acids: CTSSHHPGTSNEQFF. In DNA, the CDR3 is TGCACCAGCAGCCACCACCCCGGGACTAGCAATGAGCAGTTCTTC.